The next 32 T cell receptor beta chains were all read from a single sample in a study of T cell responses to AZD1222 COVID-19 vaccine. Assay: immunoSEQ multiplex PCR; the TCRdb copy retains only in-frame clones and omits some. The repertoire has 140,000 or so clones, approximately 86% of them found once; the top ten carry 5.4%. The starting material was peripheral blood, obtained 28 days after the second dose of the MenACWY control vaccine. The source of these receptors is an adult who received the MenACWY meningococcal vaccine as a control.

The gene calls are TRBV28 and TRBJ2-1, with 7 bases lining up with TRBD2. V lost 3 bases to trimming and J lost 5 bases; unmatched junction nucleotides: 7. The length of the CDR3 is 15 residues. Germline CDR1 reads MDHEN; CDR2 reads SYDVKM. Here the CDR3 reads CASSFGAGLNNEQFF. The CDR3 DNA reads as TGTGCCAGCAGTTTCGGAGCGGGACTTAACAATGAGCAGTTCTTC. Together with reference TRBV28 and TRBJ2-1, the CDR3 gives the full variable domain: DVKVTQSSRYLVKRTGEKVFLECVQDMDHENMFWYRQDPGLGLRLIYFSYDVKMKEKGDIPEGYSVSREKKERFSLILESASTNQTSMYLCASSFGAGLNNEQFFGPGTRLTVL.

V and J are TRBV4-2 and TRBJ1-2; 9 positions agree with TRBD1. V was pared by 0 bases and J by 8 bases, with 7 bases of the junction left unmatched. The CDR3 sequence is 15 residues long. Looked up from germline, CDR1 is LGHNA and CDR2 is YNFKEQ. The CDR3 protein is CASSQDRDRDGGYTF. CDR3 nucleotide sequence: TGTGCCAGCAGCCAAGACCGGGACAGGGATGGCGGCTACACCTTC.

V gene TRBV2 combines with J gene TRBJ2-5; the match to TRBD2 covers 7 bases. CDR1 and CDR2 (germline): SNHLY, FYNNEI. Trimming took 8 bases from V and 5 from J; bases not matched to a gene: 5. The CDR3 consists of 12 residues. The CDR3, as DNA: TGTGCCAGCGGTTTGCGGGGGGAGACCCAGTACTTC. Translated: CASGLRGETQYF.

The chain carries TRBV1 and TRBJ1-6. TRBV1 is an annotated pseudogene. The CDR3 extends over 17 amino acids. The CDR3 loop reads CTSSQDPNPGGSSPLHF. In nucleotides, the CDR3 is TGCACCAGCAGCCAAGATCCAAACCCGGGCGGTAGTTCACCCCTCCACTTT.

The chain combines TRBV4-1 with TRBJ1-2; weak D call: TRBD1 (5 bases). The CDR3 is made up of 16 amino acids. Trimming removed 1 base from V and 3 bases from J, with 15 bases in between. The germline V gene encodes CDR1 MGHRA and CDR2 YSYEKL. The CDR3, as DNA: TGCGCCAGCAGCCAAGTGCTTGCGGGGCGCTACTATGGCTACACCTTC. Translated: CASSQVLAGRYYGYTF.

The chain carries TRBV7-2 and TRBJ2-7; D gene ambiguous. Germline loops: CDR1 SGHTA, CDR2 FQGNSA. This CDR3 region has 13 residues. V lost 1 base, J lost 3 bases, and 7 bases lay in between. The CDR3 spells CASSLDRFYEQYF. The CDR3 DNA reads as TGTGCCAGCAGCTTAGATCGGTTCTACGAGCAGTACTTC.

The V gene is TRBV6-5, the J gene TRBJ1-1, with 7 bases aligning to TRBD1. From germline, CDR1 is MNHEY and CDR2 SVGAGI. The CDR3 totals 15 residues. V shed 5 bases, J shed 3 bases, and the junction held 9 bases outside the gene matches. CDR3 loop: CASSPPRQGYTEAFF. For the CDR3, the DNA is TGTGCCAGCAGTCCTCCGCGACAGGGCTACACTGAAGCTTTCTTT.

The chain is built from TRBV27 and TRBJ1-5; D possibly corresponds to TRBD1 (6 bases). Trimming took off 2 bases at V and 0 bases at J, with 14 bases between the two ends. This CDR3 is built from 17 residues. Germline-derived CDR1 and CDR2 are MNHEY and SMNVEV (reference sequence). In DNA, the CDR3 is TGTGCCAGCAGTTTACGGGAGGGGGTTCGTAGCAATCAGCCCCAGCATTTT. Its protein product is CASSLREGVRSNQPQHF.

The rearrangement uses TRBV29-1 and TRBJ2-3; 13 bases align to TRBD2. Germline V gives CDR1 SQVTM, CDR2 ANQGSEA. The CDR3 spans 15 residues. V was clipped by 6 bases and J by 6 bases; unmatched bases: 9. The CDR3 DNA follows: TGCAGCGTCCGCCGACTAGCGGGGGGCCGGGATACGCAGTATTTT. This translates into CSVRRLAGGRDTQYF.

The chain uses TRBV12-3 or TRBV12-4 and TRBJ1-1, with D hard to call. The CDR3 consists of 13 residues. Trimming cost V 7 bases and J 6 bases, with 15 bases left between them. In DNA, the CDR3 is TGTGCCAGCACGCCCGTCCTCGGAGCTGAAGCTTTCTTT. It translates to CASTPVLGAEAFF.

The gene calls are TRBV28 and TRBJ1-5; D call uncertain. Looked up from germline, CDR1 is MDHEN and CDR2 is SYDVKM. The CDR3 runs 13 residues. The V gene lost 3 bases and the J gene lost 4 bases, with 7 bases spanning the gap. CDR3 sequence reads: CASSFQVNQPQHF. The CDR3 DNA sequence: TGTGCCAGCAGTTTTCAAGTTAATCAGCCCCAGCATTTT.

V and J are TRBV7-3 and TRBJ2-7; 10 nucleotides line up with TRBD2. Per the germline V gene, CDR1 is SGHTA and CDR2 is FQGTGA. V shed 4 bases and J 6 bases; nucleotides not matched to a gene: 6. The CDR3 length is 14 residues. CDR3 sequence: CASSSSGRGGEQYF. The CDR3 coding sequence is TGTGCCAGCAGCTCCAGCGGGAGGGGAGGCGAGCAGTACTTC. Variable domain in full (rest from reference TRBV7-3 and TRBJ2-7): GAGVSQTPSNKVTEKGKYVELRCDPISGHTALYWYRQSLGQGPEFLIYFQGTGAADDSGLPNDRFFAVRPEGSVSTLKIQRTERGDSAVYLCASSSSGRGGEQYFGPGTRLTVT.

The chain combines TRBV24-1 with TRBJ2-2; no reliable D call. The length of the CDR3 is 13 residues. V was clipped by 7 bases and J by 4 bases, with 9 bases between them. In germline, CDR1 is KGHDR, CDR2 SFDVKD. CDR3 in DNA: TGTGCCACCAGGGACGATGCCACCGGGGAGCTGTTTTTT. This gives the protein CATRDDATGELFF.

The genes are TRBV5-4 and TRBJ2-2, with TRBD2 matching 15 bases. Germline V gene data show CDR1 as SGHNT and CDR2 as YYREEE (reference sequence). There are 20 residues in the CDR3. Trimming at V came to 0 bases and at J to 1 base, leaving 7 bases not matched to a gene. In nucleotides, the CDR3 is TGTGCCAGCAGCTTGGGCGGGACTAGCGGGGGGCCGATGAACACCGGGGAGCTGTTTTTT. Translating it yields CASSLGGTSGGPMNTGELFF. Full variable domain (rest looked up from reference TRBV5-4 and TRBJ2-2): ETGVTQSPTHLIKTRGQQVTLRCSSQSGHNTVSWYQQALGQGPQFIFQYYREEENGRGNFPPRFSGLQFPNYSSELNVNALELDDSALYLCASSLGGTSGGPMNTGELFFGEGSRLTVL.

This chain links TRBV7-2 with TRBJ1-5; D not resolved. The CDR3 loop spans 14 amino acids. Germline lookup yields CDR1 SGHTA and CDR2 FQGNSA. V shed 0 bases and J shed 4 bases, with 7 bases lying between them. The CDR3 sequence: CASSLARLNQPQHF. CDR3 bases: TGTGCCAGCAGCTTAGCGCGGCTAAATCAGCCCCAGCATTTT.

V usage is TRBV10-1 and J usage is TRBJ1-1, with D unresolved. V gave up 2 bases and J gave up 0 bases, with 7 bases separating them. Germline CDR1 reads WNHNN; CDR2 reads SYGVQD (reference sequence). CDR3 length: 14 amino acids. The chain's CDR3 is CASSEVGLNTEAFF. The CDR3, as DNA: TGCGCCAGCAGTGAGGTGGGGTTGAACACTGAAGCTTTCTTT.

The gene calls are TRBV4-3 and TRBJ1-1; a weak D match, TRBD1 (5 bases). Trimming cost V 4 bases and J 1 base, with 22 bases left between them. CDR1 and CDR2 from the germline V gene are LGHNA and YSLEER. CDR3 length: 18 amino acids. This CDR3 is CASSRGHSRWTPNTEAFF. The CDR3 nucleotides are TGCGCCAGCAGCCGCGGACATTCCCGTTGGACGCCGAACACTGAAGCTTTCTTT.

V usage is TRBV7-8 and J usage is TRBJ2-7; TRBD2 matches at 11 bases. This CDR3 region has 15 residues. Germline V gives CDR1 SGHVS, CDR2 FQNEAQ. J gave up 5 bases and V 2 bases, and 5 bases lay outside the gene matches. The CDR3 DNA reads TGTGCCAGCAGCTTATCCGGGACTAGCGGCGACGAGCAGTACTTC. Translating gives CASSLSGTSGDEQYF.

The chain is built from TRBV28 and TRBJ2-3, with 9 bases aligning to TRBD2. The CDR3 has 15 residues. Trimming removed 6 bases from V and 4 bases from J; junction bases left unmatched: 8. Germline assignment: CDR1 MDHEN and CDR2 SYDVKM. The CDR3 region has the DNA TGTGCCAGCAGAGGTAGCGGGAGTCGGTCAGATACGCAGTATTTT. It yields the protein CASRGSGSRSDTQYF.

The chain links TRBV7-2 to TRBJ1-5; D is ambiguous. This CDR3 is 13 amino acids long. Germline CDR1 SGHTA, CDR2 FQGNSA. Deletions cut 4 bases from V and 5 bases from J, with 9 bases between. This chain's CDR3 is CASSSDPYQPQHF. The CDR3 nucleotides read TGTGCCAGCAGCTCGGACCCATATCAGCCCCAGCATTTT.

This chain links TRBV5-1 with TRBJ1-2; tentatively, D is TRBD1 (5 bases). The CDR3 runs to 14 residues. Germline V CDR1 and CDR2: SGHRS, YFSETQ. V lost 0 bases and J 4 bases, leaving 10 bases between the germline ends. CDR3 DNA: TGCGCCAGCAGCTTGGAAGGGGCTGTCTATGGCTACACCTTC. It translates to CASSLEGAVYGYTF.

The chain employs TRBV6-6 and TRBJ2-7; TRBD2 might be the D (5 bases). V dropped 6 bases and J dropped 6 bases, with 12 bases sitting between them. This CDR3 comprises 12 residues. Germline CDR1 is MNHNY and CDR2 is SVGAGI (reference sequence). The CDR3 region has the DNA TGTGCCAGCAGGAAACCACTAGGCGAGCAGTACTTC. Translating gives CASRKPLGEQYF.

The chain joins TRBV7-2 to TRBJ2-7; 10 bases line up with TRBD2. The length of the CDR3 is 14 residues. J gave up 3 bases and V 4 bases, and 3 bases lay outside the gene matches. The germline gives CDR1 SGHTA, CDR2 FQGNSA. The CDR3: CASSSSGGYYEQYF. The CDR3 region has the DNA TGTGCCAGCAGCTCTAGCGGGGGATACTACGAGCAGTACTTC.

The V gene is TRBV20-1, the J gene TRBJ2-2; TRBD2 might be the D (5 bases). CDR1 DFQATT and CDR2 SNEGSKA come from the germline V gene (reference sequence). CDR3 size: 12 residues. V was cut by 3 bases and J by 6 bases, with 8 bases left in between. The DNA of the CDR3 is TGCAGTGCTAGTGAGGGCGCCGGGGAGCTGTTTTTT. Protein product: CSASEGAGELFF.

V and J are TRBV2 and TRBJ1-5; perhaps TRBD1 as D (6 bases). Germline V gives CDR1 SNHLY, CDR2 FYNNEI. The CDR3 consists of 15 residues. V was clipped by 1 base and J by 6 bases, with 13 bases between them. The CDR3 bases are TGTGCCAGCAGTGAAGTCTCAGGGGCTGGTCAGCCCCAGCATTTT. This encodes CASSEVSGAGQPQHF.

The rearrangement uses TRBV3-1 (or the pseudogene TRBV3-2) and TRBJ1-5; 8 bases match TRBD1. Per the germline V gene, CDR1 is LGHDT and CDR2 is YNNKEL (reference sequence). With V trimmed by 2 bases and J by 7 bases, 7 bases remained unmatched. CDR3 size: 15 residues. The DNA for the CDR3 is TGTGCCAGCAGCCAAAGGGCAGGGGGCCGGCAGCCCCAGCATTTT. Translation gives CASSQRAGGRQPQHF.

The chain couples TRBV2 to TRBJ1-2, with TRBD1 identical over 7 bases. V gave up 2 bases and J gave up 1 base; unmatched junction bases: 4. CDR3 size: 15 residues. CDR1 and CDR2 from the germline V gene are SNHLY and FYNNEI. CDR3 region: CASSEPGTDNYGYTF. CDR3 DNA sequence: TGTGCCAGCAGTGAACCCGGGACAGATAACTATGGCTACACCTTC. Drawing the rest from reference TRBV2 and TRBJ1-2, the complete variable domain is EPEVTQTPSHQVTQMGQEVILRCVPISNHLYFYWYRQILGQKVEFLVSFYNNEISEKSEIFDDQFSVERPDGSNFTLKIRSTKLEDSAMYFCASSEPGTDNYGYTFGSGTRLTVV.

The genes are TRBV4-1 and TRBJ2-3, with D maybe TRBD2 (6 bases). The CDR3 is 14 amino acids. The germline V gene encodes CDR1 MGHRA and CDR2 YSYEKL. V shed 5 bases and J shed 5 bases, with 14 bases lying between them. The CDR3 DNA is TGCGCCAGCAGCATCGGGACTTCCCAAGATACGCAGTATTTT. Amino acid sequence: CASSIGTSQDTQYF.

This clone was observed a single time. The junction and the germline gene differ at one end; a read error may be behind it. V gene TRBV10-1 combines with J gene TRBJ2-7; TRBD2 agrees at 11 bases. Per the germline V gene, CDR1 is WNHNN and CDR2 is SYGVQD (reference sequence). The CDR3 spans 13 residues. DNA for the CDR3: TGCGCCAGCAGTGAGCGGCTAGCGGGGGGAAACCTCTTC. Amino acid sequence: CASSERLAGGNLF.

This chain uses TRBV19 with TRBJ2-7; D gene uncertain. V was pared by 3 bases and J by 6 bases, with 12 bases between. In germline, CDR1 is LNHDA, CDR2 SQIVND (reference sequence). CDR3 size: 13 residues. The CDR3 protein is CASSIGLIGEQYF. The CDR3 DNA sequence: TGTGCCAGTAGTATCGGTTTAATCGGCGAGCAGTACTTC. Looking up the rest from reference TRBV19 and TRBJ2-7 gives the full variable domain: DGGITQSPKYLFRKEGQNVTLSCEQNLNHDAMYWYRQDPGQGLRLIYYSQIVNDFQKGDIAEGYSVSREKKESFPLTVTSAQKNPTAFYLCASSIGLIGEQYFGPGTRLTVT.

The chain employs TRBV7-9 and TRBJ2-2; 7 nucleotides line up with TRBD2. In germline, CDR1 is SEHNR, CDR2 FQNEAQ (reference sequence). The CDR3 runs to 16 residues. V lost 7 bases, J lost 6 bases, and 14 bases stayed unmatched. The DNA of the CDR3 is TGTGCCAGCAACTCAAAACGGGGGGTAAACGCCGGGGAGCTGTTTTTT. Translation gives CASNSKRGVNAGELFF.

The rearrangement uses TRBV7-6 and TRBJ1-4, with D maybe TRBD1 (5 bases). The CDR3 length is 15 residues. Germline V gene data show CDR1 as SGHVS and CDR2 as FNYEAQ. With 1 base removed from V and 7 bases from J, the gap between germline ends came to 13 bases. CDR3 sequence reads: CASSLDQGIGEKLFF. CDR3 in DNA: TGTGCCAGCAGCTTAGATCAGGGTATAGGTGAAAAACTGTTTTTT.